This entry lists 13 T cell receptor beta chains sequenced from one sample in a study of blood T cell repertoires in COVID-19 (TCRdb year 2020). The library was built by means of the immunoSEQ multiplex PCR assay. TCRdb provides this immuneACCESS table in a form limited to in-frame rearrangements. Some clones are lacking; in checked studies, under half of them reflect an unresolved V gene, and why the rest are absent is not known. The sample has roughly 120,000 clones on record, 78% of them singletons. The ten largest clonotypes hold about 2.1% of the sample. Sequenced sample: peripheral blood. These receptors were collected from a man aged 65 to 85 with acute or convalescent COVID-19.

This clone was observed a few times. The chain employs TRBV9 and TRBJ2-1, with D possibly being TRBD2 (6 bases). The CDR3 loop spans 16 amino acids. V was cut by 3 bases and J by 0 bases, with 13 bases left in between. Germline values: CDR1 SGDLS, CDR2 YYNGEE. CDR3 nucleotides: TGTGCCAGCAGCGAGATTAGCGGCATCTCCTACAATGAGCAGTTCTTC. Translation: CASSEISGISYNEQFF.

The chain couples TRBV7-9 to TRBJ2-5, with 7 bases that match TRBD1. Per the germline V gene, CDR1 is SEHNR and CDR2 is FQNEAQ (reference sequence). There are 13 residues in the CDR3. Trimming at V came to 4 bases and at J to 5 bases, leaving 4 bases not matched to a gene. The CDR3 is CASSSDRFETQYF. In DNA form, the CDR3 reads TGTGCCAGCAGCTCGGACAGGTTCGAGACCCAGTACTTC.

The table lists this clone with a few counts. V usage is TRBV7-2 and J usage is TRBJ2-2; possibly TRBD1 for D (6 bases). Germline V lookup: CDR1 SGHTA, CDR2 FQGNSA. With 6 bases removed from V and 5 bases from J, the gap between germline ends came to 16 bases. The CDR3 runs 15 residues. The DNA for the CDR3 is TGTGCCAGCAGTTCGACAGGTGGTCGGACCGGGGAGCTGTTTTTT. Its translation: CASSSTGGRTGELFF.

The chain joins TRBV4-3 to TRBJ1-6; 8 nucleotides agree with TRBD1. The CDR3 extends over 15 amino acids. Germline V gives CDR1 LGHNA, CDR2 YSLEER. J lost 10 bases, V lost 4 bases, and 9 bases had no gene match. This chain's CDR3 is CASSPTRTGISPLHF. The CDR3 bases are TGCGCCAGCAGCCCGACTCGGACAGGGATATCACCCCTCCACTTT.

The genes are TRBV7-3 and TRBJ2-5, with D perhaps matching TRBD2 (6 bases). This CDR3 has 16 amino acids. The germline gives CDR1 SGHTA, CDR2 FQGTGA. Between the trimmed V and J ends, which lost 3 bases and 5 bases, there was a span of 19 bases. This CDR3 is CASSFVPQAGGETQYF. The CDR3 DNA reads TGTGCCAGCAGCTTTGTCCCGCAAGCGGGTGGGGAGACCCAGTACTTC.

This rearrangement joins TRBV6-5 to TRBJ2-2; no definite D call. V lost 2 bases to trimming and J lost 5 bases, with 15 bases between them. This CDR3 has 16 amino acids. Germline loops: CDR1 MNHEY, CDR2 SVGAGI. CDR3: CASSYLAQRGTGELFF. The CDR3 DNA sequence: TGTGCCAGCAGTTACCTGGCCCAGAGAGGAACCGGGGAGCTGTTTTTT.

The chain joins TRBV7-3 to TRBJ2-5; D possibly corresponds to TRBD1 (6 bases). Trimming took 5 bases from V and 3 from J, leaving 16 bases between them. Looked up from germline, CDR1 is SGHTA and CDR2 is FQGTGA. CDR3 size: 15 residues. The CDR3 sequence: CASSEPMTGEETQYF. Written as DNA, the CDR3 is TGTGCCAGCAGCGAACCGATGACAGGAGAAGAGACCCAGTACTTC. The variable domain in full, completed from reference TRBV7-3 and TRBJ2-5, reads GAGVSQTPSNKVTEKGKYVELRCDPISGHTALYWYRQSLGQGPEFLIYFQGTGAADDSGLPNDRFFAVRPEGSVSTLKIQRTERGDSAVYLCASSEPMTGEETQYFGPGTRLLVL.

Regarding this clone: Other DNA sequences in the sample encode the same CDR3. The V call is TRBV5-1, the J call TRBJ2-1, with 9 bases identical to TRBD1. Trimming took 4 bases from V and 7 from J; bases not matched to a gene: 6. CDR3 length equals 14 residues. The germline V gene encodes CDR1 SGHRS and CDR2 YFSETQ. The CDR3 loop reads CASSLGTGYNEQFF. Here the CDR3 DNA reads TGCGCCAGCAGCCTCGGGACAGGGTATAATGAGCAGTTCTTC.

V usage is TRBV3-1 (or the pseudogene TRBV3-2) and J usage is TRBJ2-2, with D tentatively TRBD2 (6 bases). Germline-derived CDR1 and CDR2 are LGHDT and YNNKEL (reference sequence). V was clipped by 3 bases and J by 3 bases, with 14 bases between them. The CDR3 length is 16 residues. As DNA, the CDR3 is TGTGCCAGCAGCCACCGGGCCGGGGGATACACCGGGGAGCTGTTTTTT. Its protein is CASSHRAGGYTGELFF.

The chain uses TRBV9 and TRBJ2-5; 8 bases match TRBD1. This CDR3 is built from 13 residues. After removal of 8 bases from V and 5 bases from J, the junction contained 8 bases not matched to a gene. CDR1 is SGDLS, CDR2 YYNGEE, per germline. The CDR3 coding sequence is TGTGCCAGACCCTCCACAGGGGGGGAGACCCAGTACTTC. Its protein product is CARPSTGGETQYF.

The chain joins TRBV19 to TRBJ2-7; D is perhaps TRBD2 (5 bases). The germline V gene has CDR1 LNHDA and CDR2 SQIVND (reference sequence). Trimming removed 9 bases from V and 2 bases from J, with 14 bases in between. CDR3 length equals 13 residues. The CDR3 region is CASRGRDPYEQYF. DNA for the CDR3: TGTGCCAGCCGCGGCCGGGATCCCTACGAGCAGTACTTC.

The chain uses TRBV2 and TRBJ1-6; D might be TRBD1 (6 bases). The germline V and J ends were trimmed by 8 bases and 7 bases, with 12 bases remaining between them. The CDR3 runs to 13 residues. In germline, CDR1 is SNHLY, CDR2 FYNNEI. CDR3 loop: CASGFGQNSPLHF. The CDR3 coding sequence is TGTGCCAGCGGGTTCGGACAGAATTCACCCCTCCACTTT. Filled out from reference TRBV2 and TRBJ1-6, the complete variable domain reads EPEVTQTPSHQVTQMGQEVILRCVPISNHLYFYWYRQILGQKVEFLVSFYNNEISEKSEIFDDQFSVERPDGSNFTLKIRSTKLEDSAMYFCASGFGQNSPLHFGNGTRLTVT.

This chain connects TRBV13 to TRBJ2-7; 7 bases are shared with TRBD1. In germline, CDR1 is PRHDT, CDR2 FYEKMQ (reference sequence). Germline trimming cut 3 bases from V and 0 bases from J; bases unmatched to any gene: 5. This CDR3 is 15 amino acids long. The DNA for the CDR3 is TGTGCCAGCAGCTTCGGACAGGTAAACTCCTACGAGCAGTACTTC. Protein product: CASSFGQVNSYEQYF.